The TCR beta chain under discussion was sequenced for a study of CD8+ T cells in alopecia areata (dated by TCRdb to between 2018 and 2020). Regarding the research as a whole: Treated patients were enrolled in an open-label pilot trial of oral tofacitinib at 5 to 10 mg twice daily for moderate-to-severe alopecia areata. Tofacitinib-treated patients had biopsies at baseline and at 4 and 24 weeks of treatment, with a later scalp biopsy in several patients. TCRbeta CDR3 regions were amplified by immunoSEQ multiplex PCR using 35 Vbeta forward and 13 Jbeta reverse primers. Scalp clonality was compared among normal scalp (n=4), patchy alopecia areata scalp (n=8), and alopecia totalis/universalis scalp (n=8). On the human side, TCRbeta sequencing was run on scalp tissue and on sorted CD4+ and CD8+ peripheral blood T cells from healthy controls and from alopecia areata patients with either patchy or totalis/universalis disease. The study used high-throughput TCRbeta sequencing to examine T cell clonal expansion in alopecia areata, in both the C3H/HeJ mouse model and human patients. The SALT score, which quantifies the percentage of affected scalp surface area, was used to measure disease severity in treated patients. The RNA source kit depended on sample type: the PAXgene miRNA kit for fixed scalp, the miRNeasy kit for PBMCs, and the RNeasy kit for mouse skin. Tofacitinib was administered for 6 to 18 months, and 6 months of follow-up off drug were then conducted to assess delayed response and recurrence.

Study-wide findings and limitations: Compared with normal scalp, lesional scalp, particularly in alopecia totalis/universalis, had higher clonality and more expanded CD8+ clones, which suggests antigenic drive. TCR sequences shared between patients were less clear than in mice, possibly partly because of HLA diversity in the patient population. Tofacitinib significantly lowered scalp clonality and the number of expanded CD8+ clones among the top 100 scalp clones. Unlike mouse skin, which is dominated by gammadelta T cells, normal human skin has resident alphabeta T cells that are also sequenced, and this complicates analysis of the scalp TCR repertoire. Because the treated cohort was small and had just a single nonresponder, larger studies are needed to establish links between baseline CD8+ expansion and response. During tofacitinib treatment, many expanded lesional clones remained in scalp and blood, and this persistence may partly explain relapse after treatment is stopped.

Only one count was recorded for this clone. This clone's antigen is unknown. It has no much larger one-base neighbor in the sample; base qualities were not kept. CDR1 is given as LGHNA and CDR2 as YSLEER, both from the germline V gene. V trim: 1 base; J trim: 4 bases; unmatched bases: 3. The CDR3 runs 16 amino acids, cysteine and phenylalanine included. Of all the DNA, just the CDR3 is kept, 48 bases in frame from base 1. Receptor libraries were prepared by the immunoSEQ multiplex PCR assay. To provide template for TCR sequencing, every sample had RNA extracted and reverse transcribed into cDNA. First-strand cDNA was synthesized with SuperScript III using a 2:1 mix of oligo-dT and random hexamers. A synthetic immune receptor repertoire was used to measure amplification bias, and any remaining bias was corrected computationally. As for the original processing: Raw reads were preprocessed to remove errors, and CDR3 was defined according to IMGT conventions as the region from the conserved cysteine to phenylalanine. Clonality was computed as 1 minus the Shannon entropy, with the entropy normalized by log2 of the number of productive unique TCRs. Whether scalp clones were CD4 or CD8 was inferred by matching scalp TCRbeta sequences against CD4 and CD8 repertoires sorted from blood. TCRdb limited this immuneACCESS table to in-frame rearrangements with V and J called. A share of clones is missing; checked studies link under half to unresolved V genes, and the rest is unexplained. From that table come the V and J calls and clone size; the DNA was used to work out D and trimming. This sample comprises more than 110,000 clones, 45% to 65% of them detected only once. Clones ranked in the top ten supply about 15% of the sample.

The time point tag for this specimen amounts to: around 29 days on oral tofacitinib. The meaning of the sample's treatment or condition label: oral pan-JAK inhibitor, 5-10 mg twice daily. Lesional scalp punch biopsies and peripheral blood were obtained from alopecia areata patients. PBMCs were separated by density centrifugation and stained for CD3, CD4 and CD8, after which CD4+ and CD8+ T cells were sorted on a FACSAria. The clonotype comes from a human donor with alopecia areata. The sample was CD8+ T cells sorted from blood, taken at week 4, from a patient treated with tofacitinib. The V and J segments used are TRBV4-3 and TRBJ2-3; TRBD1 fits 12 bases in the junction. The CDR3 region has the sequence CASSQGDRGHPDTQYF. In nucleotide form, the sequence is TGCGCCAGCAGCCAAGGGGACAGGGGGCATCCAGATACGCAGTATTTT.